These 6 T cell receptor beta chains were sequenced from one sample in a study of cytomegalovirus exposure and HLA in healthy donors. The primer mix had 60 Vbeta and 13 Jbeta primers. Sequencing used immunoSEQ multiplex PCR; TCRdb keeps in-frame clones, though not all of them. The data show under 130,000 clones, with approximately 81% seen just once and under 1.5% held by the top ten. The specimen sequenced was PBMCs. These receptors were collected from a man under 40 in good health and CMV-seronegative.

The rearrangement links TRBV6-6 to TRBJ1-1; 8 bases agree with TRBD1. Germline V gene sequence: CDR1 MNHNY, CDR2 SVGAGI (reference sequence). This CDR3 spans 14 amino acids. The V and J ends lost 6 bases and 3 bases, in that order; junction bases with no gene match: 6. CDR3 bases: TGTGCCAGCAGCCTCGGGACAGGCTACACTGAAGCTTTCTTT. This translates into CASSLGTGYTEAFF.

The CDR3 DNA reads TGTGCCAGCAGTGACCGGACAGAGTACACGGATACGCAGTATTTT. It encodes CASSDRTEYTDTQYF. This rearrangement joins TRBV25-1 to TRBJ2-3; a possible D gene is TRBD1 (6 bases). This CDR3 is 15 amino acids long. Trimming took 3 bases from V and 6 from J, leaving 16 bases between them. CDR1 is MGHDK and CDR2 is SYGVNS in the germline V gene.

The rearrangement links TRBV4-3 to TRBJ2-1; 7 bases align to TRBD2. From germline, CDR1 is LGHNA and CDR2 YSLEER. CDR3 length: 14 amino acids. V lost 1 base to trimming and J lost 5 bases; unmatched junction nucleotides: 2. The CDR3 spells CASSQVGGDNEQFF. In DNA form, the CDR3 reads TGCGCCAGCAGCCAAGTGGGAGGGGACAATGAGCAGTTCTTC.

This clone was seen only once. The CDR3 nucleotides read TGTGCCAGCAGTGTGCCGGGACAGGGGGACCATGGCTACACCTTC. It codes for CASSVPGQGDHGYTF. The chain uses TRBV6-6 and TRBJ1-2; TRBD1 matches at 11 bases. The trim removed 5 bases at V and 6 bases at J, leaving 8 bases unmatched. This CDR3 spans 15 amino acids. Germline V gene lookup returns CDR1 MNHNY and CDR2 SVGAGI (reference sequence).

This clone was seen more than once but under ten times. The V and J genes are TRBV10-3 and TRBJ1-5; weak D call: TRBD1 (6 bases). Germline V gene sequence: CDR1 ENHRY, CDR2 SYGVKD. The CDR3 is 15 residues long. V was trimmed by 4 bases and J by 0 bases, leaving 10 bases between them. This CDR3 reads CAISVGRGSNQPQHF. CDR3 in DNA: TGTGCCATCAGTGTGGGCAGGGGTAGCAATCAGCCCCAGCATTTT.

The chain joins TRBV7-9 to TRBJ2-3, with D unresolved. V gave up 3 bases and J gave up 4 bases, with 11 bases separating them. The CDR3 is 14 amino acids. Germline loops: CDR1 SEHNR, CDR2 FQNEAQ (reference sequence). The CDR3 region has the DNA TGTGCCAGCAGCTTCGTGGCAGATTCAGATACGCAGTATTTT. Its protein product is CASSFVADSDTQYF.